The clone carrying this T cell receptor beta chain was picked up a small number of times. Expressed TCRB transcripts were sequenced after all isolated RNA was converted to cDNA. The repertoire was sequenced with immunoSEQ multiplex PCR; TCRdb's copy has only in-frame clones and lacks some. The sample yields fewer than 350,000 clones, about 20% seen once. The CDR3 is made up of 14 amino acids. Germline V gene lookup returns CDR1 SGDLS and CDR2 YYNGEE. The ends were cut back, 4 bases at V and 8 bases at J, with 18 bases in the middle. This entry comes from a study of beta chain features in type 1 diabetes.

This chain links TRBV9 with TRBJ1-2; perhaps TRBD1 as D (5 bases). Sequencing was done on a sample of naive CD4+ T cells from blood. The TCR sequence derives from a woman aged 18-30 years in good health. The CDR3 coding sequence is TGTGCCAGCAGCCCCTGGGGCAACGGCCTGGGCTACACCTTC. This encodes CASSPWGNGLGYTF.